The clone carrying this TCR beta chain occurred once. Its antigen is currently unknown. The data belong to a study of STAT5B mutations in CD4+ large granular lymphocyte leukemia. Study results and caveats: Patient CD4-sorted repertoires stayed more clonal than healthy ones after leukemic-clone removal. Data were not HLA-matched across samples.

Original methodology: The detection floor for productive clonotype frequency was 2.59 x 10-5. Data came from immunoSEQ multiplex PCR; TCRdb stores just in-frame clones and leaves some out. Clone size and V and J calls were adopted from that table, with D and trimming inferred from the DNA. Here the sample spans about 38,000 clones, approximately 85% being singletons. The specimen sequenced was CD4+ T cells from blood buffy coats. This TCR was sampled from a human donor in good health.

CDR3 nucleotide sequence: TGTGCCAGCAGCTTAGACCAAACAGGGGCGGGCACCGGGGAGCTGTTTTTT. Translating gives CASSLDQTGAGTGELFF. V usage is TRBV7-3 and J usage is TRBJ2-2; TRBD1 matches 7 bases. The V and J ends lost 2 bases and 4 bases, in that order; junction bases with no gene match: 10. Germline V gene sequence: CDR1 SGHTA, CDR2 FQGTGA. This CDR3 region has 17 residues. Full variable domain (rest looked up from reference TRBV7-3 and TRBJ2-2): GAGVSQTPSNKVTEKGKYVELRCDPISGHTALYWYRQSLGQGPEFLIYFQGTGAADDSGLPNDRFFAVRPEGSVSTLKIQRTERGDSAVYLCASSLDQTGAGTGELFFGEGSRLTVL.